This is a list of T cell receptor beta chains from one sample in a study of T cell clusters in autoimmune cytopenias. TCRdb reprocessed the multiplex PCR reads and keeps a single row for each CDR3 protein, giving no DNA. The table for this sample gives thousands of distinct CDR3 sequences. The sequenced sample was peripheral blood. The receptors were sampled from a human donor with an autoimmune cytopenia or autoimmune hepatitis (not recorded which). Each CDR3 is given with its conserved first and last residue. Rows may omit the clone size; those that give it use once, few, many or a size class.

size: medium-sized; J: TRBJ2-3; V: TRBV18; CDR3: CASSPPSFPDTQYF
size: medium-sized; J: TRBJ1-2; V: TRBV19; CDR3: CASSTYGRDNGYTF
size: -; J: TRBJ1-5; V: TRBV19; CDR3: CASRSNGPHQPQHF
size: -; J: TRBJ2-1; V: TRBV7-2; CDR3: CASSLYGASLDEQFF
size: medium-sized; J: TRBJ1-5; V: TRBV19; CDR3: CASSQDRDFQPQHF
size: -; J: TRBJ2-5; V: TRBV18; CDR3: CASSPGTGGETQYF
size: medium-sized; J: TRBJ1-1; V: TRBV27; CDR3: CASSRGSGLRNTEAFF
size: -; J: TRBJ2-5; V: TRBV6-2/TRBV6-3; CDR3: CASSYDSWETQYF
size: -; J: TRBJ1-3; V: TRBV19; CDR3: CASKDRGAGNTIYF
size: medium-sized; J: TRBJ2-7; V: TRBV6-5; CDR3: CASTDSSGYEQYF
size: medium-sized; J: TRBJ2-5; V: TRBV7-2; CDR3: CASSLGLPGLAGVKTQYF
size: medium-sized; J: TRBJ1-5; V: TRBV5-4; CDR3: CASSPLADGNQPQHF
size: medium-sized; J: TRBJ2-5; V: TRBV18; CDR3: CASSPPGQGETQYF
size: -; J: TRBJ1-1; V: TRBV6-5; CDR3: CASTRDRVQTEAFF
size: -; J: TRBJ2-2; V: TRBV4-2; CDR3: CASSQVSGPNTGELFF
size: large; J: TRBJ2-1; V: TRBV19; CDR3: CASSMRSGYNEQFF
size: -; J: TRBJ2-3; V: TRBV7-2; CDR3: CASLSGSRTDTQYF
size: medium-sized; J: TRBJ1-2; V: TRBV30; CDR3: CAWSVLGQGAYGYTF
size: medium-sized; J: TRBJ2-5; V: TRBV4-2; CDR3: CASSPYSGSGETQYF
size: -; J: TRBJ1-6; V: TRBV5-6; CDR3: CASSRQGGSYNSPLHF
size: -; J: TRBJ1-5; V: TRBV19; CDR3: CASSDGMGGDGNQPQHF
size: medium-sized; J: TRBJ1-5; V: TRBV19; CDR3: CASSIRTGYSNQPQHF
size: medium-sized; J: TRBJ2-7; V: TRBV19; CDR3: CASSMTSGTYEQYF
size: medium-sized; J: TRBJ1-1; V: TRBV11-1; CDR3: CASSSGDRDGTEAFF
size: medium-sized; J: TRBJ2-1; V: TRBV19; CDR3: CASPPRDPRSTVHEQFF
size: -; J: TRBJ1-6; V: TRBV10-3; CDR3: CAIRRTDLGPLHF
size: medium-sized; J: TRBJ1-5; V: TRBV6-2/TRBV6-3; CDR3: CASKERSNQPQHF
size: medium-sized; J: TRBJ1-2; V: TRBV27; CDR3: CASSPTTRDTYANYGYTF
size: medium-sized; J: TRBJ2-3; V: TRBV19; CDR3: CASKGQQGGDTQYF
size: -; J: TRBJ2-7; V: TRBV27; CDR3: CASSLRQNYEQYF
size: medium-sized; J: TRBJ1-4; V: TRBV6-2/TRBV6-3; CDR3: CASRPSQTTNEKLFF
size: medium-sized; J: TRBJ2-7; V: TRBV6-6; CDR3: CASSSRLVGGSYEQYF
size: medium-sized; J: TRBJ2-3; V: TRBV30; CDR3: CAWKFGASGRTDTQYF
size: medium-sized; J: TRBJ1-4; V: TRBV5-4; CDR3: CASSLSGQGARIGEKLFF
size: -; J: TRBJ1-4; V: TRBV5-4; CDR3: CASSPGTASSDEKLFF
size: -; J: TRBJ2-1; V: TRBV20-1; CDR3: CSARAPAYPYNEQFF
size: medium-sized; J: TRBJ1-6; V: TRBV19; CDR3: CASSPWRGDLSPLHF
size: -; J: TRBJ2-3; V: TRBV13; CDR3: CASSRPGTTPPATDTQYF
size: medium-sized; J: TRBJ1-5; V: TRBV6-6; CDR3: CASSYEYIQPQHF
size: medium-sized; J: TRBJ2-3; V: TRBV6-5; CDR3: CASSSPLVGGVSDTQYF
size: -; J: TRBJ1-5; V: TRBV19; CDR3: CASNRNHYSNQPQHF
size: medium-sized; J: TRBJ1-4; V: TRBV27; CDR3: CASSSYREVREKLFF